These T cell receptor beta chains were read from a single sample in a study of neurological immune-mediated disorders. In TCRdb, the 5' RACE reads were re-called with MiXCR into one record per CDR3 protein. The repertoire holds around 16,000 distinct CDR3 sequences, with 9% to 10% as singletons. Sequences were obtained from CD8+ T cells from blood. Receptor source: a man in his fifties or sixties in good health. Each CDR3 is given with its conserved first and last residue. D genes are given only for firm matches. The size field is filled for only some rows; it gives once, few, many or a size class.

>few|TRBV7-8|.|TRBJ2-2
TGTGCCAGCAGCTTAACCGCGAACACCGGGGAGCTGTTTTTT
CASSLTANTGELFF
>many|TRBV20-1|TRBD1|TRBJ1-3
TGCAGTGCCCAGACAAACAGGGGACGCTCTGGAAACACCATATATTTT
CSAQTNRGRSGNTIYF
>many|TRBV10-3|.|TRBJ2-3
TGTGCCATCAGTGAGGGGACTTCTAGCACAGATACGCAGTATTTT
CAISEGTSSTDTQYF
>few|TRBV7-9|TRBD1|TRBJ1-2
TGTGCCAGCAGGTCCGGGACAGCTGACTATGGCTACACCTTC
CASRSGTADYGYTF
>many|TRBV10-3|.|TRBJ2-1
TGTGCCACCTACGATCTTGGAACACTAGCAGATGAGCAGTTCTTC
CATYDLGTLADEQFF
>medium-sized|TRBV5-6|TRBD1|TRBJ1-5
TGTGCCAGCAGCCAGGGGGCGGGCAATCAGCCCCAGCATTTT
CASSQGAGNQPQHF
>many|TRBV6-2/TRBV6-3|.|TRBJ2-1
TGTGCCAGCAGTCCTTCGGAGTCCAATGAGCAGTTCTTC
CASSPSESNEQFF
>few|TRBV25-1|TRBD1|TRBJ2-7
TGTGCCAGCAGGGGGGACAGGGGTCAGTACGAGCAGTACTTC
CASRGDRGQYEQYF
>many|TRBV3-1|.|TRBJ2-1
TGTGCCAGCAGCCCCTACCGCCCCCGGAGTGGGGACAATGAGCAGTTCTTC
CASSPYRPRSGDNEQFF
>many|TRBV4-1|TRBD2|TRBJ2-1
TGCGCCAGCAGCCCGGGACTAGCGGGATCCAATGAGCAGTTCTTC
CASSPGLAGSNEQFF
>many|TRBV27|TRBD2|TRBJ2-3
TGTGCCAGCCACGGACTAGCGGGACAGGAGCAGTATTTT
CASHGLAGQEQYF
>many|TRBV11-2|TRBD2|TRBJ2-5
TGTGCCAGCAGCCATCCGGGACTAGCGGGAGAAGAGACCCAGTACTTC
CASSHPGLAGEETQYF
>many|TRBV6-6|.|TRBJ2-5
TGTGCCAGCAGTTACGTGGCGGAGGGGGAGACCCAGTACTTC
CASSYVAEGETQYF
>many|TRBV27|.|TRBJ2-1
TGTGCCAGCAGTTTTTTGACAGCTTACAATGAGCAGTTCTTC
CASSFLTAYNEQFF
>once|TRBV7-2|TRBD2|TRBJ2-5
TGTGCCAGCAGCCGGACTAGCGGGGAGTTAGGAGAGACCCAGTACTTC
CASSRTSGELGETQYF
>many|TRBV12-3/TRBV12-4|TRBD2|TRBJ2-7
TGTGCCAGCAGTCCCTCGGGACTAGCGGGAGCCGAGCAGTACTTC
CASSPSGLAGAEQYF
>many|TRBV4-1|.|TRBJ2-1
TGCGCCAGCAGCCAAGAAGGGCTACCCGATAGCTCCTACAATGAGCAGTTCTTC
CASSQEGLPDSSYNEQFF
>many|TRBV28|.|TRBJ2-7
TGTGCCAGCAGTTTGGCCCTAGCTGGGGAGCAGTACTTC
CASSLALAGEQYF
>many|TRBV5-1|TRBD2|TRBJ2-3
TGCGCCAGCAGCGCGCCGGGACTAGCGGCGGTGGTGAATACGCAGTATTTT
CASSAPGLAAVVNTQYF
>many|TRBV12-3/TRBV12-4|.|TRBJ2-2
TGTGCCAGCAGTTTATTGTCCACCGGGGAGCTGTTTTTT
CASSLLSTGELFF
>many|TRBV29-1|.|TRBJ2-5
TGCAGTGCTCACGTTACTCGAACCCAGTACTTC
CSAHVTRTQYF
>many|TRBV4-3|TRBD2|TRBJ2-1
TGCGCCAGCAGCCAAGGACTAGCGGGCTCCTACAATGAGCAGTTCTTC
CASSQGLAGSYNEQFF
>many|TRBV4-3|TRBD2|TRBJ2-7
TGCGCCAGCAGCCAAGACGCGGGAGCACCCTACGAGCAGTACTTC
CASSQDAGAPYEQYF
>many|TRBV20-1|TRBD1|TRBJ2-5
TGCAGTGCTGATGACAGGGGGCCCGAAGAGACCCAGTACTTC
CSADDRGPEETQYF
>many|TRBV20-1|.|TRBJ2-1
TGCAGTGCGTATATCGGAGGGGTAAGCTCCTACAATGAGCAGTTCTTC
CSAYIGGVSSYNEQFF
>.|TRBV5-5|TRBD1|TRBJ1-5
TGTGCCAGCAGCTTGATAGGGGACAGGAGGAATCAGCCCCAGCATTTT
CASSLIGDRRNQPQHF
>many|TRBV30|.|TRBJ2-7
TGTGCCTGGAGGCAGGGCTACGAGCAGTACTTC
CAWRQGYEQYF
>many|TRBV29-1|TRBD2|TRBJ2-7
TGCAGCGTTGAATTTGCGGGAGGGCGGTACGAGCAGTACTTC
CSVEFAGGRYEQYF
>many|TRBV7-2|TRBD2|TRBJ2-3
TGTGCCAGCAGCCCCGGACTAGCCAGCACAGATACGCAGTATTTT
CASSPGLASTDTQYF
>.|TRBV20-1|TRBD1|TRBJ2-3
TGCAGTGCTAGTTCGCCGGGACAGGGGCGAAATACGCAGTATTTT
CSASSPGQGRNTQYF